The 21 T cell receptor beta chains below were found in one sample sequenced in a study of cytomegalovirus exposure and HLA in healthy donors. The PCR ran on 60 Vbeta and 13 Jbeta primers. TCRdb's copy holds only in-frame clones and misses some; the assay was immunoSEQ multiplex PCR. Its table lists approximately 72,000 clones. The sequencing input was PBMCs. These receptors were collected from a man in his forties in good health and CMV-seronegative.

The chain has TRBV5-1 and TRBJ2-7; possibly TRBD1 for D (5 bases). Germline values: CDR1 SGHRS, CDR2 YFSETQ. The CDR3 length is 15 residues. Trimming removed 1 base at V and 5 bases at J, with 16 bases between. CDR3 loop: CASSLNPGQRNEQYF. In DNA, the CDR3 is TGCGCCAGCAGCTTGAACCCCGGACAAAGAAACGAGCAGTACTTC.

The rearrangement uses TRBV30 and TRBJ1-5; D is perhaps TRBD1 (6 bases). Germline V gene lookup returns CDR1 GTSNPN and CDR2 SVGIG (reference sequence). V was cut by 0 bases and J by 3 bases, with 15 bases left in between. This CDR3 is built from 16 residues. The CDR3 nucleotides are TGTGCCTGGAGTGTACGTCGGACAGTAAACAATCAGCCCCAGCATTTT. Protein sequence: CAWSVRRTVNNQPQHF.

The rearrangement joins TRBV6-1 to TRBJ2-7; the D is unclear. Trimming shortened V by 5 bases and J by 0 bases, and 8 bases separated the two germline ends. The CDR3 has 13 amino acids. CDR1 MNHNS and CDR2 SASEGT come from the germline V gene. The CDR3: CASSFGSSYEQYF. CDR3 coding DNA: TGTGCCAGCAGTTTCGGGTCCTCCTACGAGCAGTACTTC.

The chain recombines TRBV28 with TRBJ2-7; the D is unclear. There are 13 residues in the CDR3. CDR1 and CDR2 (germline): MDHEN, SYDVKM. V dropped 2 bases and J dropped 7 bases, with 12 bases sitting between them. Written as DNA, the CDR3 is TGTGCCAGCAGTTTACACGGTCCGGGTGAGCAGTACTTC. Residues: CASSLHGPGEQYF. Filled out from reference TRBV28 and TRBJ2-7, the complete variable domain reads DVKVTQSSRYLVKRTGEKVFLECVQDMDHENMFWYRQDPGLGLRLIYFSYDVKMKEKGDIPEGYSVSREKKERFSLILESASTNQTSMYLCASSLHGPGEQYFGPGTRLTVT.

J is TRBJ1-2 and V is TRBV13; 7 bases fit TRBD1. The CDR3 contains 15 residues. Germline CDR1 and CDR2: PRHDT and FYEKMQ (reference sequence). V dropped 4 bases and J dropped 5; count of bases not matched to a gene: 10. The CDR3, as DNA: TGTGCCAGCAGCTCCATGACAGGGAGCCTTTATGGCTACACCTTC. It is translated as CASSSMTGSLYGYTF.

This sequence joins TRBV7-3 and TRBJ1-1; a possible D gene is TRBD1 (6 bases). V dropped 2 bases and J dropped 1 base, with 11 bases sitting between them. This CDR3 is 15 amino acids long. Germline V gene sequence: CDR1 SGHTA, CDR2 FQGTGA. CDR3 DNA: TGTGCCAGCAGCTTAGCAGGGACACCGAACACTGAAGCTTTCTTT. This encodes CASSLAGTPNTEAFF.

This sequence joins TRBV5-6 and TRBJ1-5; unclear D gene. V shed 0 bases and J shed 9 bases, with 16 bases lying between them. The CDR3 covers 15 residues. The germline V gene encodes CDR1 SGHDT and CDR2 YYEEEE. CDR3 DNA sequence: TGTGCCAGCAGCTTGGCCGGAGGCAGATCCGGGCCCCAGCATTTT. Protein: CASSLAGGRSGPQHF.

The chain couples TRBV11-1 to TRBJ2-7; TRBD2 matches 12 bases. Germline-derived CDR1 and CDR2 are SGHAT and FQDESV (reference sequence). V was pared by 2 bases and J by 0 bases, with 8 bases of the junction left unmatched. This CDR3 is 18 amino acids long. The CDR3 nucleotides read TGTGCCAGCAGCTTATCGACTAGCGGGGGCCTAAGCTCCTACGAGCAGTACTTC. This translates into CASSLSTSGGLSSYEQYF. Variable domain in full (rest from reference TRBV11-1 and TRBJ2-7): EAEVAQSPRYKITEKSQAVAFWCDPISGHATLYWYRQILGQGPELLVQFQDESVVDDSQLPKDRFSAERLKGVDSTLKIQPAELGDSAMYLCASSLSTSGGLSSYEQYFGPGTRLTVT.

J is TRBJ1-1 and V is TRBV5-4; 8 nucleotides agree with TRBD1. Germline V lookup: CDR1 SGHNT, CDR2 YYREEE (reference sequence). The CDR3 runs 13 residues. Germline trimming cut 4 bases from V and 3 bases from J; bases unmatched to any gene: 2. CDR3 sequence reads: CASSRGQDTEAFF. DNA for the CDR3: TGTGCCAGCAGCCGGGGACAGGACACTGAAGCTTTCTTT.

The chain is built from TRBV6-5 and TRBJ2-7; 9 positions match TRBD2. Germline CDR1 is MNHEY and CDR2 is SVGAGI. CDR3 size: 15 residues. V trimming: 2 bases; J trimming: 4 bases; junction bases outside the gene matches: 6. The CDR3 sequence is CASSYKAGGEYEQYF. DNA for the CDR3: TGTGCCAGCAGTTACAAAGCGGGGGGTGAGTACGAGCAGTACTTC.

This rearrangement joins TRBV5-1 to TRBJ1-2, with 9 nucleotides matching TRBD1. Germline-derived CDR1 and CDR2 are SGHRS and YFSETQ. CDR3 length: 15 residues. The V gene end was trimmed by 3 bases and the J gene end by 4 bases; junction bases not matched to a gene: 7. The CDR3 DNA follows: TGCGCCAGCAGCTCGCCGGAGACAGGGGGCTATGGCTACACCTTC. It is translated as CASSSPETGGYGYTF.

The chain has TRBV28 and TRBJ2-7, with TRBD1 identical over 9 bases. V was clipped by 5 bases and J by 7 bases; unmatched bases: 15. This CDR3 is 16 amino acids long. In germline, CDR1 is MDHEN, CDR2 SYDVKM. CDR3 loop: CASSGPIGTGPVEQYF. CDR3 DNA sequence: TGTGCCAGCAGTGGGCCCATCGGGACAGGGCCCGTTGAGCAGTACTTC.

V is TRBV6-1 and J is TRBJ2-4, with D uncertain. Germline V gene data show CDR1 as MNHNS and CDR2 as SASEGT. The V end was cut by 8 bases, the J end by 3 bases, with 14 bases between. The CDR3 runs to 14 residues. The DNA for the CDR3 is TGTGCCAGCTCCCTCACTGGGCACAAAAACATTCAGTACTTC. This gives the protein CASSLTGHKNIQYF.

The chain employs TRBV19 and TRBJ2-7, with D perhaps matching TRBD1 (7 bases). Germline V gives CDR1 LNHDA, CDR2 SQIVND (reference sequence). Trimming stripped 4 bases from V and 0 bases from J, with 13 bases between. This CDR3 is 15 amino acids long. CDR3 sequence: CASSTRGVGSYEQYF. CDR3 DNA sequence: TGTGCCAGTAGTACCAGGGGGGTTGGCTCCTACGAGCAGTACTTC.

V and J are TRBV28 and TRBJ1-4; D may be TRBD1 (6 bases). V lost 2 bases, J lost 4 bases, and 8 bases lay in between. CDR1 MDHEN and CDR2 SYDVKM come from the germline V gene. The CDR3 runs 14 residues. CDR3 bases: TGTGCCAGCAGTTTACGCAGGGGTAATGAAAAACTGTTTTTT. Its protein is CASSLRRGNEKLFF. Combining the CDR3 with reference TRBV28 and TRBJ1-4 gives the whole variable domain DVKVTQSSRYLVKRTGEKVFLECVQDMDHENMFWYRQDPGLGLRLIYFSYDVKMKEKGDIPEGYSVSREKKERFSLILESASTNQTSMYLCASSLRRGNEKLFFGSGTQLSVL.

V gene TRBV4-1 combines with J gene TRBJ2-4, with unresolved D. The CDR3 contains 12 residues. V gave up 2 bases and J gave up 9 bases, with 8 bases separating them. From germline, CDR1 is MGHRA and CDR2 YSYEKL. CDR3 in DNA: TGCGCCAGCAGCCAATTTAGAGGCATTCAGTACTTC. The encoded protein is CASSQFRGIQYF.

Of note for this clone: Other DNA variants within this sample encode the same CDR3. J is TRBJ2-7 and V is TRBV7-2; 11 bases align to TRBD2. Germline CDR1 SGHTA, CDR2 FQGNSA. This CDR3 comprises 14 residues. With V trimmed by 1 base and J by 6 bases, 2 bases remained unmatched. The CDR3 DNA is TGTGCCAGCAGCTTAGGGCTAGCGGGAGGCGAGCAGTACTTC. Encoded protein: CASSLGLAGGEQYF.

This chain connects TRBV19 to TRBJ2-6; D possibly corresponds to TRBD1 (5 bases). This CDR3 region has 15 residues. Per germline, CDR1 LNHDA and CDR2 SQIVND (reference sequence). Trimming took 10 bases from V and 0 from J, leaving 13 bases between them. This CDR3 is CATGTGSSGANVLTF. Written as DNA, the CDR3 is TGTGCCACCGGAACAGGAAGCTCTGGGGCCAACGTCCTGACTTTC.

The gene calls are TRBV6-1 and TRBJ2-1; D is unclear. In germline, CDR1 is MNHNS, CDR2 SASEGT. The CDR3 sequence is 13 residues long. The germline V and J ends were trimmed by 2 bases and 6 bases, with 8 bases remaining between them. The CDR3 DNA reads TGTGCCAGCAGTGAATCGGCGGCCAATGAGCAGTTCTTC. Translation gives CASSESAANEQFF.

The chain couples TRBV27 to TRBJ2-7; 8 positions agree with TRBD2. The CDR3 contains 16 residues. V was pared by 1 base and J by 4 bases, with 9 bases of the junction left unmatched. Germline CDR1 is MNHEY and CDR2 is SMNVEV (reference sequence). CDR3 nucleotide sequence: TGTGCCAGCAGTTTATATTCGGGGGGCGGGAGGTACGAGCAGTACTTC. Amino acid sequence: CASSLYSGGGRYEQYF.

The CDR3 DNA follows: TGTGCCAGCAGTCCTCCTTGGGACTTCGCTAGCACAGATACGCAGTATTTT. Amino acids: CASSPPWDFASTDTQYF. The chain links TRBV28 to TRBJ2-3; D possibly corresponds to TRBD2 (6 bases). Deletions cut 5 bases from V and 0 bases from J, with 18 bases between. Germline CDR1 reads MDHEN; CDR2 reads SYDVKM. This CDR3 region has 17 residues.